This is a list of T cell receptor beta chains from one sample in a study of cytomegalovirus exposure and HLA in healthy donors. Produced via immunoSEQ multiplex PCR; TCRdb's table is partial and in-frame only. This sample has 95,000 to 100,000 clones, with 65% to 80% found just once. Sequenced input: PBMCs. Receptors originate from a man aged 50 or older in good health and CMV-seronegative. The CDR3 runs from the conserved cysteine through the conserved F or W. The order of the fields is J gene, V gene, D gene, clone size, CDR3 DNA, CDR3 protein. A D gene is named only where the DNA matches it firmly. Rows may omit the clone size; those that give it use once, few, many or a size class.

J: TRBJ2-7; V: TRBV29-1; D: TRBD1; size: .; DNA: TGCAGCGCTTGGACAGGGGAAGGGGCCTACGAGCAGTACTTC; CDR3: CSAWTGEGAYEQYF
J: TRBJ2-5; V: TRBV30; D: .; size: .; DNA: TGTGCCTGGAGTGCAGGACTCCATCGCGACTTC; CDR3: CAWSAGLHRDF
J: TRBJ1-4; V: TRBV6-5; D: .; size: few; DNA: TGTGCCAGCAGTTCGACAGCAACTAATGAAAAACTGTTTTTT; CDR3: CASSSTATNEKLFF
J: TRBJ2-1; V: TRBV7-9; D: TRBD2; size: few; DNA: TGTGCCAGCAGCTTTGTACCGGGACTAGCGGGAGCGGAGCAGTTCTTC; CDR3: CASSFVPGLAGAEQFF
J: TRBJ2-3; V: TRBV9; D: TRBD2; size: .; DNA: TGTGCCAGCAGCTCCGGACTAGCGGGGACCAGCACAGATACGCAGTATTTT; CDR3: CASSSGLAGTSTDTQYF
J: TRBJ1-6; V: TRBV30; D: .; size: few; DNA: TGTGCCTGGAGTGTCGAACAGCTCGGTAATTCACCCCTCCACTTT; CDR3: CAWSVEQLGNSPLHF
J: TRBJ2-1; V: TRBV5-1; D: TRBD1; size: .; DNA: TGCGCCAGCAGCTTACGCCCCGGGACAGGGGGCTACAATGAGCAGTTCTTC; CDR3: CASSLRPGTGGYNEQFF
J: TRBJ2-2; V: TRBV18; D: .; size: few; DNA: TGTGCCAGCTCACCACGTATCCGGAACACCGGGGAGCTGTTTTTT; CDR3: CASSPRIRNTGELFF
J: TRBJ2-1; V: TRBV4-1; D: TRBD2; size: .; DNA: TGCGCCAGCAGCCAAGATACCGGGGGGTACATGAATGAGCAGTTCTTC; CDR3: CASSQDTGGYMNEQFF
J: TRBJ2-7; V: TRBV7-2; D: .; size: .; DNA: TGTGCCAGCAGCTTACGAGGCTACGAGCAGTACTTC; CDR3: CASSLRGYEQYF
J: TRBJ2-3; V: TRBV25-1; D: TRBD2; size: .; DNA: TGTGCCAGCAGTGATCCAGCGGGAGGGCCATTTGGCACAGATACGCAGTATTTT; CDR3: CASSDPAGGPFGTDTQYF
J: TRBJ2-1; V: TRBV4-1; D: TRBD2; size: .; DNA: TGCGCCAGCAGCCAAGTGGGACTAGCGGGGACCCTTGTGGCGTTCTTC; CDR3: CASSQVGLAGTLVAFF
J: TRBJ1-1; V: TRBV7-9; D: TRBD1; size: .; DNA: TGTTCCAGCAGCCCCTCGGGACAGTTGAACACTGAAGCTTTCTTT; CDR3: CSSSPSGQLNTEAFF
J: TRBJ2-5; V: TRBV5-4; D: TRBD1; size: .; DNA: TGTGCCAGCAGCTCTCCGGGACAGGCCGTAGAGACCCAGTACTTC; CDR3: CASSSPGQAVETQYF
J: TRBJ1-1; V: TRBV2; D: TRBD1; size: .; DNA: TGTGCCAGCAGTACACAGGGGGCGGTCACTGAAGCTTTCTTT; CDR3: CASSTQGAVTEAFF
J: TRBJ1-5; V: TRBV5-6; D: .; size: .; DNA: TGTGCCAGCAGCTTTAGCGGGGACCAGCCCCAGCATTTT; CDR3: CASSFSGDQPQHF
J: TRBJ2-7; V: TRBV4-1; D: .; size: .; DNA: TGCGCCAGCAGCCCTCTGACAGCTAGCTACGAGCAGTACTTC; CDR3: CASSPLTASYEQYF
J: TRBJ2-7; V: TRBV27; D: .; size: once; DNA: TGTGCCAGCAGTTTAAGGGGGGGGTCCTACGAGCAGTACTTC; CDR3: CASSLRGGSYEQYF
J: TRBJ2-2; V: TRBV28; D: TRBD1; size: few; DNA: TGTGCCGCCCAGGGGGCCGGGGAGCTGTTTTTT; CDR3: CAAQGAGELFF
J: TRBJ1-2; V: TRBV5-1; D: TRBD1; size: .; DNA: TGCGCCAGCAGCGGAGGACAGGGACCTAACTATGGCTACACCTTC; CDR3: CASSGGQGPNYGYTF
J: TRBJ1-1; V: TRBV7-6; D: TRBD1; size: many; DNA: TGTGCCAGCAGCTTACCAGGGGGCACTGAAGCTTTCTTT; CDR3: CASSLPGGTEAFF
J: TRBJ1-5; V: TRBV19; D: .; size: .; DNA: TGTGCCAGTAAGGCGGGCCTAAATCAGCCCCAGCATTTT; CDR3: CASKAGLNQPQHF
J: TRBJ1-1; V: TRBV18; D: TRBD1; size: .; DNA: TGTGCCAGCTCAACCGGACAGGAGTTTACGGTGAACACTGAAGCTTTCTTT; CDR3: CASSTGQEFTVNTEAFF
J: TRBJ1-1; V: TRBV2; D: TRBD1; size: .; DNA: TGTGCCAGCAGCGAGCCCGACAGGGGGCCGCCGGAAGCTTTCTTT; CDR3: CASSEPDRGPPEAFF
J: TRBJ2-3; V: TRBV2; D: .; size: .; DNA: TGTGCCAGTCGCGGGCGGAGCACAGATACGCAGTATTTT; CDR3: CASRGRSTDTQYF
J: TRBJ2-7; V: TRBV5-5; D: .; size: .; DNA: TGTGCCAGCAGCCGACTAGGAGAGCAGTACTTC; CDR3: CASSRLGEQYF
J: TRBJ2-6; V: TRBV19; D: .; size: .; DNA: TGTGCCAGTAGTGCTAGCGCTGGGGCCAACGTCCTGACTTTC; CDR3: CASSASAGANVLTF
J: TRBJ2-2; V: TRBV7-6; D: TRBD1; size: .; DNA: TGTGCCAGCAGCAGGGGACAGAGCACCGGGGAGCTGTTTTTT; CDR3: CASSRGQSTGELFF
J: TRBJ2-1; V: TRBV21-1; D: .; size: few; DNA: TGTGCCAGCAGCAACGAGGGACAGAGGAGGACCTACAATGAGCAGTTCTTC; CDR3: CASSNEGQRRTYNEQFF
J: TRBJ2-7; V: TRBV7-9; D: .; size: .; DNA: TGTTCCAGCAGCTTTTACCTGGTCCTGAACAGGAGCTACGAGCAGTACTTC; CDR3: CSSSFYLVLNRSYEQYF
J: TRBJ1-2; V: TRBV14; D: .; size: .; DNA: TGTGCCAGCAGCCTAGGGACTTTCTATGGCTACACCTTC; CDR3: CASSLGTFYGYTF
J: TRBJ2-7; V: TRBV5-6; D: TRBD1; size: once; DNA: TGTGCCAGCAGCTTAACAGGGGACGAGCAGTACTTC; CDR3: CASSLTGDEQYF
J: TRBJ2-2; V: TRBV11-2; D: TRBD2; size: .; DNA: TGTGCCAGCAGAATGGCCGGGAGGTTCACCGGGGAGCTGTTTTTT; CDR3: CASRMAGRFTGELFF
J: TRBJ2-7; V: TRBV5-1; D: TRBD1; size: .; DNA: TGCGCCAGCAGCTTGGCCGACAGGGGGCGCGTCTACGAGCAGTACTTC; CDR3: CASSLADRGRVYEQYF
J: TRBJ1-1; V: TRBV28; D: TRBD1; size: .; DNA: TGTGCCAGCAGATCCGGGACAGGAGCTTTCTTT; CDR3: CASRSGTGAFF
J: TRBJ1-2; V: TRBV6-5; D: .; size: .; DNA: TGTGCCAGCACACGGGAGATCGGGGGCTACACCTTC; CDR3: CASTREIGGYTF
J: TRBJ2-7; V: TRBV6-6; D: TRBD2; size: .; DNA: TGTGCCAGCAGTCTCAGGGGTAGCGGGGGAAACGAGCAGTACTTC; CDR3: CASSLRGSGGNEQYF
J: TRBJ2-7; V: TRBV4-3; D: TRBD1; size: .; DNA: TGCGCCAGCAGCAGGGCCACCGGGACAGGATCTTACGAGCAGTACTTC; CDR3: CASSRATGTGSYEQYF
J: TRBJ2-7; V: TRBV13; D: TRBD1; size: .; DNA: TGTGCCAGCAGCTCCGAACAGGGGCCCTATGAGCAGTACTTC; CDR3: CASSSEQGPYEQYF